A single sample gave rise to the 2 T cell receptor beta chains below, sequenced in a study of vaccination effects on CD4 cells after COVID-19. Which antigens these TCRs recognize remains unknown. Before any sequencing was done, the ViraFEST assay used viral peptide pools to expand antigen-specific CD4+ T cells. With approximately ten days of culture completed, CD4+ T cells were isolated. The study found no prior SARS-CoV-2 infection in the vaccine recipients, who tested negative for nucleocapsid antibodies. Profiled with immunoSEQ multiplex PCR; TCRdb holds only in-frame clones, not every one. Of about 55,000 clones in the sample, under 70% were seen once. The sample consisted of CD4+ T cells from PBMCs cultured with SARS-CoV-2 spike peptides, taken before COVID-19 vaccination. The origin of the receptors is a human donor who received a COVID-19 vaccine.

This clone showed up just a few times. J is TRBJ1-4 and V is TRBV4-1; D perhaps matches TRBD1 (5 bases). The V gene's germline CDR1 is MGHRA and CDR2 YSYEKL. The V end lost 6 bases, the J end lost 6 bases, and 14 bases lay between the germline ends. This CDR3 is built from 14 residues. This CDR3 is CASRTYGTDEKLFF. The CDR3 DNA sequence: TGCGCCAGCAGGACTTACGGGACGGATGAAAAACTGTTTTTT.

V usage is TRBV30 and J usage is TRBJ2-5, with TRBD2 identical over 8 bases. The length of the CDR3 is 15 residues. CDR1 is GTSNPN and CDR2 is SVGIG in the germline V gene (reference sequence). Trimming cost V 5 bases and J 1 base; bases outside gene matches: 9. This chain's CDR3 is CAWQGTSGFQETQYF. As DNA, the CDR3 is TGTGCCTGGCAAGGAACTAGCGGCTTCCAAGAGACCCAGTACTTC. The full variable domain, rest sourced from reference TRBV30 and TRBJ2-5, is SQTIHQWPATLVQPVGSPLSLECTVEGTSNPNLYWYRQAAGRGLQLLFYSVGIGQISSEVPQNLSASRPQDRQFILSSKKLLLSDSGFYLCAWQGTSGFQETQYFGPGTRLLVL.